A selection of T cell receptor beta chains follows, all from one sample in a study of blood T cell repertoires in COVID-19. Here immunoSEQ multiplex PCR was the method, and the copy in TCRdb shows in-frame clones only, minus some. In the table there are some 300,000 clones, 89% of which are singletons. Material: PBMCs or T cells enriched from blood (not recorded which). These receptors were collected from a woman aged 50 to 60 who had been exposed to COVID-19. CDR3s include the opening cysteine and the closing phenylalanine or tryptophan. D genes are given only for firm matches. Clone size is shown for a subset of rows, as once, few, many or a class of expanded clone.

CDR3 protein,CDR3 DNA,V gene,J gene,CDR3 length,D gene,clone size
CASSHSGGKETQYF,TGTGCCAGCAGCCATAGCGGGGGGAAGGAGACCCAGTACTTC,TRBV7-9,TRBJ2-5,14,TRBD2,-
CASRREGQGIGTIYF,TGTGCCAGCAGACGAGAAGGACAGGGTATAGGCACCATATATTTT,TRBV6-5,TRBJ1-3,15,TRBD1,-
CARRGQGDYGYTF,TGCGCCAGAAGGGGACAGGGAGACTATGGCTACACCTTC,TRBV4-1,TRBJ1-2,13,TRBD1,-
CASSDEGRGKLFF,TGTGCCAGCAGCGATGAGGGGAGGGGGAAACTGTTTTTT,TRBV9,TRBJ1-4,13,-,-
CASSEMRFTGELFF,TGTGCCAGCAGTGAAATGAGGTTTACCGGGGAGCTGTTTTTT,TRBV6-1,TRBJ2-2,14,-,-
CASSQALTGGYEQYF,TGTGCCAGCAGCCAAGCCCTAACAGGGGGCTACGAGCAGTACTTC,TRBV3-1/TRBV3-2,TRBJ2-7,15,TRBD1,-
CASSSTAGKFF,TGTGCCAGCAGCTCGACGGCGGGGAAGTTCTTC,TRBV12-3/TRBV12-4,TRBJ2-1,11,-,-
CATSTGTWNTEAFF,TGTGCCACCAGTACTGGGACTTGGAACACTGAAGCTTTCTTT,TRBV24-1,TRBJ1-1,14,-,once
CASSILATPSYEQYF,TGTGCCAGCAGCATCCTAGCCACACCCTCCTACGAGCAGTACTTC,TRBV9,TRBJ2-7,15,-,-
CASSSRQANGNEQYF,TGTGCCAGTAGTAGTAGGCAGGCCAACGGAAACGAGCAGTACTTC,TRBV19,TRBJ2-7,15,-,-
CASSITPGLASDEQYF,TGTGCCAGCAGCATAACACCGGGACTAGCGTCGGACGAGCAGTACTTC,TRBV5-5,TRBJ2-7,16,TRBD2,-
CASSLAGERDNYGYTF,TGCGCCAGCAGCTTGGCCGGGGAGAGAGATAACTATGGCTACACCTTC,TRBV5-1,TRBJ1-2,16,-,-
CASSGRTSGVLETQYF,TGTGCCAGCAGCGGGAGGACTAGCGGGGTGCTGGAGACCCAGTACTTC,TRBV7-2,TRBJ2-5,16,TRBD2,-
CASSARQGRDTGELFF,TGTGCCAGCAGTGCAAGACAGGGGAGGGACACCGGGGAGCTGTTTTTT,TRBV6-4,TRBJ2-2,16,-,-
CAWSPLGQLYGYTF,TGTGCCTGGAGCCCACTTGGACAGCTCTATGGCTACACCTTC,TRBV30,TRBJ1-2,14,-,-
CASSLSRTGELFF,TGTGCCAGCAGTTTATCTAGAACCGGGGAGCTGTTTTTT,TRBV28,TRBJ2-2,13,-,-
CSVDRFVSDGYTF,TGCAGCGTTGATCGGTTCGTATCTGATGGCTACACCTTC,TRBV29-1,TRBJ1-2,13,-,-
CASSVAPSVEKLFF,TGTGCCAGCAGCGTAGCTCCCTCCGTAGAAAAACTGTTTTTT,TRBV9,TRBJ1-4,14,-,-
CASSLDRGQITF,TGCGCCAGCAGCTTGGACAGAGGACAGATCACCTTC,TRBV5-1,TRBJ1-2,12,-,-
CASSPGQGWSSYEQYF,TGTGCCAGCAGTCCCGGGCAGGGGTGGTCGTCCTACGAGCAGTACTTC,TRBV11-3,TRBJ2-7,16,-,-
CASSQRTGAGANVLTF,TGTGCCAGCAGCCAGCGCACAGGGGCTGGGGCCAACGTCCTGACTTTC,TRBV3-1/TRBV3-2,TRBJ2-6,16,TRBD1,-
CASSLAGGSYNEQFF,TGTGCCAGCTCCCTAGCGGGGGGGTCCTACAATGAGCAGTTCTTC,TRBV18,TRBJ2-1,15,TRBD2,-
CASSGGVSESYEQYF,TGTGCCTCCTCCGGGGGGGTGTCAGAGTCCTACGAGCAGTACTTC,TRBV28,TRBJ2-7,15,TRBD2,-
CASSLDQKGQGANNYGYTF,TGTGCCAGCTCACTAGACCAGAAGGGACAGGGGGCGAATAACTATGGCTACACCTTC,TRBV18,TRBJ1-2,19,TRBD1,-
CASSQDWPRGEKLFF,TGCGCCAGCAGCCAAGATTGGCCTCGGGGTGAAAAACTGTTTTTT,TRBV4-1,TRBJ1-4,15,-,-
CATSDLRNEGSYNSPLHF,TGTGCCACCAGTGATTTGCGGAACGAGGGCTCCTATAATTCACCCCTCCACTTT,TRBV24-1,TRBJ1-6,18,-,-
CASKGGSVFSGNTIYF,TGTGCCAGCAAAGGGGGTTCAGTCTTCTCTGGAAACACCATATATTTT,TRBV28,TRBJ1-3,16,-,-
CASSFGGWADTQYF,TGTGCCAGCAGCTTTGGAGGGTGGGCAGATACGCAGTATTTT,TRBV11-3,TRBJ2-3,14,-,-
CASSQTRNFAPEAFF,TGTGCCAGCAGCCAGACACGCAACTTCGCTCCTGAAGCTTTCTTT,TRBV13,TRBJ1-1,15,-,-
CAWSVYVETQYF,TGTGCCTGGAGTGTATATGTGGAGACCCAGTACTTC,TRBV30,TRBJ2-5,12,-,-
CASSVDAGARNTIYF,TGTGCCAGCAGCGTAGATGCAGGGGCTCGAAACACCATATATTTT,TRBV9,TRBJ1-3,15,-,-
CASSQAINYGYTF,TGTGCCAGCAGCCAAGCCATTAACTATGGCTACACCTTC,TRBV4-2,TRBJ1-2,13,-,-